The clone carrying this TCR beta chain was seen a handful of times. The antigen remains undetermined. At one boundary the junction diverges from the germline segment, which might be a read error. This sample was taken from a study of response to subunit inactivated influenza vaccine. Study-level results: With each seasonal influenza vaccination, the authors suggested, few new T cells are recruited.

The CDR3 extends over 16 amino acids. CDR1 and CDR2 from the germline V gene are SEHNR and FQNEAQ (reference sequence). One entry per CDR3 protein, called by TCRdb with MiXCR from the RT-PCR reads. The table shows about 540,000 distinct CDR3 sequences, with approximately 14% occurring only once. The chain couples TRBV7-9 to TRBJ2-1; 7 positions agree with TRBD1. Source: PBMCs from blood, taken about 12 days after vaccination. This receptor was taken from a man between 50 and 59 years old who received an inactivated influenza vaccine. The CDR3 coding sequence is TGTGCCAGCAGGTATGACAGGGCAGTAGGCTACACTGAGCAGTTCTTC. Protein sequence: CASRYDRAVGYTEQFF.